This is a list of T cell receptor beta chains from one sample in a study of CD8 T cells in ankylosing spondylitis. Each CDR3 protein gets one entry after TCRdb re-called the 5' RACE reads with MiXCR. Seen here are 130,000 or so distinct CDR3 sequences, around 7% observed once, and the top ten hold 9.5% to 15%. The sequenced material came from blood, either unsorted or a sorted T cell fraction (not recorded which). The origin of the receptors is a male donor with ankylosing spondylitis or in good health (not recorded which). Each CDR3 is given with its conserved first and last residue. A D gene is named only where the DNA matches it firmly. Size tells how often a clone was seen (once, few, many) or the class of an expanded clone, and some rows leave it out.

CDR3 protein: CASSLDGTSTDTQYF
CDR3 DNA: TGTGCCAGCAGCTTAGACGGGACCAGCACAGATACGCAGTATTTT
J gene: TRBJ2-3
D gene: .
clone size: many
V gene: TRBV7-2

CDR3 protein: CASTSASSPGNTIYF
CDR3 DNA: TGTGCCAGCACATCGGCGAGTAGTCCTGGAAACACCATATATTTT
J gene: TRBJ1-3
D gene: .
clone size: many
V gene: TRBV3-1

CDR3 protein: CSVEGEYTEAFF
CDR3 DNA: TGCAGCGTGGAGGGGGAATACACTGAAGCTTTCTTT
J gene: TRBJ1-1
D gene: .
clone size: few
V gene: TRBV29-1

CDR3 protein: CASSLRQAGAGDTQYF
CDR3 DNA: TGTGCCAGCAGCTTAAGGCAGGCGGGAGCGGGAGATACGCAGTATTTT
J gene: TRBJ2-3
D gene: TRBD2
clone size: many
V gene: TRBV7-2

CDR3 protein: CASQPRRGNEKLFF
CDR3 DNA: TGTGCCAGTCAACCGCGTAGGGGGAATGAAAAACTGTTTTTT
J gene: TRBJ1-4
D gene: .
clone size: many
V gene: TRBV28

CDR3 protein: CSARGQGQGTDTQYF
CDR3 DNA: TGCAGTGCTAGAGGGCAGGGACAAGGCACAGATACGCAGTATTTT
J gene: TRBJ2-3
D gene: .
clone size: many
V gene: TRBV20-1

CDR3 protein: CASSLSSGQETQYF
CDR3 DNA: TGCGCCAGCAGCTTGAGTAGCGGTCAAGAGACCCAGTACTTC
J gene: TRBJ2-5
D gene: .
clone size: many
V gene: TRBV5-1

CDR3 protein: CASSDTRIAYEQYF
CDR3 DNA: TGTGCCAGCAGTGATACTCGAATCGCCTACGAGCAGTACTTC
J gene: TRBJ2-7
D gene: .
clone size: many
V gene: TRBV12-3/TRBV12-4

CDR3 protein: CASSRGQGDNSPLHF
CDR3 DNA: TGTGCCAGCAGTCGCGGACAGGGGGATAATTCACCCCTCCACTTT
J gene: TRBJ1-6
D gene: TRBD1
clone size: .
V gene: TRBV27

CDR3 protein: CSARTREDPYNEQFF
CDR3 DNA: TGCAGTGCTCGGACGCGGGAGGACCCCTACAATGAGCAGTTCTTC
J gene: TRBJ2-1
D gene: TRBD2
clone size: many
V gene: TRBV20-1

CDR3 protein: CASTLGGQGSGSLHF
CDR3 DNA: TGTGCCAGCACCCTAGGGGGACAGGGCTCGGGATCCCTCCACTTT
J gene: TRBJ1-6
D gene: TRBD1
clone size: many
V gene: TRBV12-3/TRBV12-4

CDR3 protein: CASSRRDPNTEAFF
CDR3 DNA: TGTGCCAGCAGTCGACGGGACCCGAACACTGAAGCTTTCTTT
J gene: TRBJ1-1
D gene: .
clone size: many
V gene: TRBV27

CDR3 protein: CATSTPTGGFADTQYF
CDR3 DNA: TGTGCCACGAGCACCCCCACGGGGGGTTTCGCAGATACGCAGTATTTT
J gene: TRBJ2-3
D gene: TRBD2
clone size: many
V gene: TRBV24-1

CDR3 protein: CASSVEGRPPTDTQYF
CDR3 DNA: TGTGCCAGCAGCGTAGAAGGTAGACCCCCCACAGATACGCAGTATTTT
J gene: TRBJ2-3
D gene: .
clone size: many
V gene: TRBV9

CDR3 protein: CASSAGTGVSMNTEAFF
CDR3 DNA: TGTGCCAGCTCAGCCGGGACAGGGGTCAGCATGAACACTGAAGCTTTCTTT
J gene: TRBJ1-1
D gene: TRBD1
clone size: many
V gene: TRBV18

CDR3 protein: CASSLAGTSGVLSTDTQYF
CDR3 DNA: TGCGCCAGCAGCTTGGCCGGGACTAGCGGGGTCCTCAGCACAGATACGCAGTATTTT
J gene: TRBJ2-3
D gene: TRBD2
clone size: many
V gene: TRBV5-1

CDR3 protein: CASTNTGRYEQYF
CDR3 DNA: TGTGCCAGCACGAACACGGGACGCTACGAGCAGTACTTC
J gene: TRBJ2-7
D gene: .
clone size: many
V gene: TRBV7-9

CDR3 protein: CASSQDHGNTDTQYF
CDR3 DNA: TGTGCCAGCAGCCAAGATCACGGAAACACAGATACGCAGTATTTT
J gene: TRBJ2-3
D gene: .
clone size: many
V gene: TRBV14

CDR3 protein: CASSFSSANYGYTF
CDR3 DNA: TGCGCCAGCAGCTTCTCGAGCGCTAACTATGGCTACACCTTC
J gene: TRBJ1-2
D gene: .
clone size: many
V gene: TRBV5-1

CDR3 protein: CASRPLRIYGYTF
CDR3 DNA: TGTGCCAGCAGGCCCCTCCGGATCTATGGCTACACCTTC
J gene: TRBJ1-2
D gene: .
clone size: many
V gene: TRBV27

CDR3 protein: CASSLLAGGLNEQYF
CDR3 DNA: TGTGCCAGCAGCTTATTAGCGGGAGGGCTCAACGAGCAGTACTTC
J gene: TRBJ2-7
D gene: TRBD2
clone size: many
V gene: TRBV7-2

CDR3 protein: CASSRQGWGDTQYF
CDR3 DNA: TGTGCCAGCAGCCGACAGGGGTGGGGAGATACGCAGTATTTT
J gene: TRBJ2-3
D gene: TRBD1
clone size: few
V gene: TRBV5-5

CDR3 protein: CASSLGQGGQPQHF
CDR3 DNA: TGCGCCAGCAGCTTGGGACAGGGCGGTCAGCCCCAGCATTTT
J gene: TRBJ1-5
D gene: TRBD1
clone size: many
V gene: TRBV5-1

CDR3 protein: CASSDPTKAGETQYF
CDR3 DNA: TGTGCCAGCAGTGATCCGACTAAGGCAGGAGAGACCCAGTACTTC
J gene: TRBJ2-5
D gene: .
clone size: many
V gene: TRBV25-1

CDR3 protein: CASSPGGTPTEDTQYF
CDR3 DNA: TGTGCCAGCAGTCCGGGGGGCACTCCTACTGAGGATACGCAGTATTTT
J gene: TRBJ2-3
D gene: .
clone size: .
V gene: TRBV28

CDR3 protein: CASSKPLWTVTYEQYF
CDR3 DNA: TGTGCCAGCAGCAAACCCCTCTGGACTGTTACCTACGAGCAGTACTTC
J gene: TRBJ2-7
D gene: .
clone size: many
V gene: TRBV21-1

CDR3 protein: CASTPDGQETQYF
CDR3 DNA: TGTGCCAGCACCCCGGACGGACAAGAGACCCAGTACTTC
J gene: TRBJ2-5
D gene: .
clone size: many
V gene: TRBV11-1

CDR3 protein: CASSLDFKGGTGYTF
CDR3 DNA: TGTGCCAGCAGCTTGGATTTTAAGGGGGGAACTGGCTACACCTTC
J gene: TRBJ1-2
D gene: .
clone size: .
V gene: TRBV5-5

CDR3 protein: CASSIVASGTMRQFF
CDR3 DNA: TGTGCCAGTAGTATAGTGGCTAGCGGTACAATGAGGCAGTTCTTC
J gene: TRBJ2-1
D gene: TRBD2
clone size: .
V gene: TRBV19

CDR3 protein: CASRGQPSYEQYF
CDR3 DNA: TGCGCCAGCAGGGGACAGCCCTCCTACGAGCAGTACTTC
J gene: TRBJ2-7
D gene: TRBD1
clone size: many
V gene: TRBV5-1

CDR3 protein: CASSPAYRGYEQYF
CDR3 DNA: TGTGCCAGCAGTCCGGCGTACAGGGGCTACGAGCAGTACTTC
J gene: TRBJ2-7
D gene: TRBD1
clone size: many
V gene: TRBV12-3/TRBV12-4

CDR3 protein: CASIAYSGANVLTF
CDR3 DNA: TGTGCCAGCATCGCCTACTCTGGGGCCAACGTCCTGACTTTC
J gene: TRBJ2-6
D gene: .
clone size: many
V gene: TRBV7-2

CDR3 protein: CASSQSGGQTDQETQYF
CDR3 DNA: TGCGCCAGCAGTCAATCTGGCGGCCAAACCGATCAAGAGACCCAGTACTTC
J gene: TRBJ2-5
D gene: .
clone size: .
V gene: TRBV23-1

CDR3 protein: CSASWGGGGGYEQYF
CDR3 DNA: TGCAGTGCTAGTTGGGGCGGGGGCGGAGGTTACGAGCAGTACTTC
J gene: TRBJ2-7
D gene: .
clone size: .
V gene: TRBV20-1

CDR3 protein: CLSRGGPKNTEAFF
CDR3 DNA: TGTCTCTCACGGGGGGGCCCTAAGAACACTGAAGCTTTCTTT
J gene: TRBJ1-1
D gene: .
clone size: many
V gene: TRBV28

CDR3 protein: CAMGPLGRTSNSDTQYF
CDR3 DNA: TGTGCCATGGGCCCCCTGGGGAGGACATCGAACTCAGATACGCAGTATTTT
J gene: TRBJ2-3
D gene: .
clone size: few
V gene: TRBV28

CDR3 protein: CASSLTGGTNEKLFF
CDR3 DNA: TGCGCCAGCAGCCTGACAGGGGGCACTAATGAAAAACTGTTTTTT
J gene: TRBJ1-4
D gene: TRBD1
clone size: many
V gene: TRBV5-1

CDR3 protein: CASSLHLDSSYEQYF
CDR3 DNA: TGTGCCAGCAGCTTACACCTTGACAGCTCCTACGAGCAGTACTTC
J gene: TRBJ2-7
D gene: .
clone size: many
V gene: TRBV5-5

CDR3 protein: CASSQDLAADTQYF
CDR3 DNA: TGTGCCAGCAGCCAAGATCTGGCCGCAGATACGCAGTATTTT
J gene: TRBJ2-3
D gene: .
clone size: many
V gene: TRBV3-1

CDR3 protein: CASSPLKGNNEQFF
CDR3 DNA: TGTGCCAGCAGTCCCCTTAAAGGAAACAATGAGCAGTTCTTC
J gene: TRBJ2-1
D gene: .
clone size: many
V gene: TRBV28

CDR3 protein: CASSRRDSTYEQYF
CDR3 DNA: TGTGCCAGCAGTAGAAGGGACAGCACCTACGAGCAGTACTTC
J gene: TRBJ2-7
D gene: TRBD1
clone size: many
V gene: TRBV12-3/TRBV12-4

CDR3 protein: CASRPNSGANVLTF
CDR3 DNA: TGTGCCAGCAGGCCCAACTCTGGGGCCAACGTCCTGACTTTC
J gene: TRBJ2-6
D gene: .
clone size: many
V gene: TRBV7-3

CDR3 protein: CASSFSRGRTEAFF
CDR3 DNA: TGTGCCAGCAGTTTCTCGAGGGGGCGAACTGAAGCTTTCTTT
J gene: TRBJ1-1
D gene: TRBD1
clone size: many
V gene: TRBV12-3/TRBV12-4

CDR3 protein: CASSPQGLASDTQYF
CDR3 DNA: TGTGCCAGCTCACCACAGGGACTAGCCTCAGATACGCAGTATTTT
J gene: TRBJ2-3
D gene: TRBD2
clone size: many
V gene: TRBV18

CDR3 protein: CASSQTGQGRRSGNTIYF
CDR3 DNA: TGTGCCAGCAGCCAAACAGGACAGGGCCGCAGATCTGGAAACACCATATATTTT
J gene: TRBJ1-3
D gene: .
clone size: many
V gene: TRBV3-2

CDR3 protein: CASRPTPAPGELFF
CDR3 DNA: TGCGCCAGCAGACCGACCCCGGCGCCCGGGGAGCTGTTTTTT
J gene: TRBJ2-2
D gene: .
clone size: many
V gene: TRBV5-1

CDR3 protein: CSVRGGPTDTQYF
CDR3 DNA: TGCAGTGTGAGAGGGGGGCCGACAGATACGCAGTATTTT
J gene: TRBJ2-3
D gene: .
clone size: many
V gene: TRBV20-1

CDR3 protein: CSARDLSSGQVIFSSYEQYF
CDR3 DNA: TGCAGTGCTAGAGATCTAAGCTCGGGACAGGTCATTTTCAGCTCCTACGAGCAGTACTTC
J gene: TRBJ2-7
D gene: TRBD1
clone size: many
V gene: TRBV20-1

CDR3 protein: CASSYGGDYYEQYF
CDR3 DNA: TGTGCCAGCAGTTATGGGGGCGATTACTACGAGCAGTACTTC
J gene: TRBJ2-7
D gene: .
clone size: .
V gene: TRBV2

CDR3 protein: CASSREGANYGYTF
CDR3 DNA: TGTGCCAGCAGCCGAGAAGGGGCCAACTATGGCTACACCTTC
J gene: TRBJ1-2
D gene: .
clone size: many
V gene: TRBV3-1

CDR3 protein: CASSPRTGEQYF
CDR3 DNA: TGTGCCAGCTCACCCAGGACGGGGGAGCAGTACTTC
J gene: TRBJ2-7
D gene: .
clone size: many
V gene: TRBV18

CDR3 protein: CASSQSTGNYGYTF
CDR3 DNA: TGCGCCAGCAGCCAATCGACAGGGAACTATGGCTACACCTTC
J gene: TRBJ1-2
D gene: TRBD1
clone size: many
V gene: TRBV5-1

CDR3 protein: CASSQENGNTDTQYF
CDR3 DNA: TGCGCCAGCAGCCAAGAAAACGGAAACACAGATACGCAGTATTTT
J gene: TRBJ2-3
D gene: .
clone size: many
V gene: TRBV4-3

CDR3 protein: CASSYKPGLAGYNEQFF
CDR3 DNA: TGTGCCAGCAGTTACAAGCCAGGACTAGCGGGATACAATGAGCAGTTCTTC
J gene: TRBJ2-1
D gene: TRBD2
clone size: many
V gene: TRBV6-5

CDR3 protein: CATRGAEEVRETQYF
CDR3 DNA: TGTGCCACCAGAGGGGCGGAGGAGGTTCGTGAGACCCAGTACTTC
J gene: TRBJ2-5
D gene: .
clone size: many
V gene: TRBV6-1

CDR3 protein: CASSPTGNTEAFF
CDR3 DNA: TGTGCCAGCAGCCCGACAGGGAACACTGAAGCTTTCTTT
J gene: TRBJ1-1
D gene: .
clone size: many
V gene: TRBV6-4

CDR3 protein: CASSWTGAGDTQYF
CDR3 DNA: TGTGCCAGCAGCTGGACAGGTGCAGGAGATACGCAGTATTTT
J gene: TRBJ2-3
D gene: TRBD1
clone size: many
V gene: TRBV11-2

CDR3 protein: CASSAGLAGETQYF
CDR3 DNA: TGTGCCAGCAGCGCGGGACTAGCGGGAGAGACCCAGTACTTC
J gene: TRBJ2-5
D gene: TRBD2
clone size: many
V gene: TRBV9

CDR3 protein: CASSLSRQGGSYEQYF
CDR3 DNA: TGCGCCAGCTCTCTCTCCCGACAGGGGGGATCCTACGAGCAGTACTTC
J gene: TRBJ2-7
D gene: TRBD1
clone size: many
V gene: TRBV5-1

CDR3 protein: CASSEKTGNQPQHF
CDR3 DNA: TGTGCCAGCAGCGAAAAAACAGGGAACCAGCCCCAGCATTTT
J gene: TRBJ1-5
D gene: .
clone size: many
V gene: TRBV9